The 18 T cell receptor beta chains given below trace back to one sample, sequenced in a study of T cell changes during pregnancy in multiple sclerosis. Clones were read by immunoSEQ multiplex PCR, and TCRdb kept only the in-frame ones, dropping some. The repertoire includes 50,000 to 70,000 clones, 93% of them detected once, and more than 1.5% sits in the top ten. The specimen was peripheral blood, collected after pregnancy. The receptors were sampled from a female donor with multiple sclerosis, enrolled in a pregnancy study.

This clone has a single count. The genes are TRBV19 and TRBJ2-7; TRBD1 aligns across 8 bases. The V gene's germline CDR1 is LNHDA and CDR2 SQIVND (reference sequence). The CDR3 length is 15 residues. With 3 bases clipped from V and 5 bases from J, the junction kept 9 bases outside the gene matches. The CDR3 DNA sequence: TGTGCCAGTAGTATCGGACAGGGAAGAATAGACGAGCAGTACTTC. Translation gives CASSIGQGRIDEQYF.

This clone was found once. The chain combines TRBV20-1 with TRBJ2-3, with a tentative D call TRBD2 (5 bases). The CDR3 has 11 amino acids. Germline CDR1 DFQATT, CDR2 SNEGSKA (reference sequence). The CDR3 is CSRTRTDTQYF. CDR3 bases: TGCAGCCGCACTAGAACAGATACGCAGTATTTT.

The rearrangement uses TRBV6-1 and TRBJ1-5, with 11 nucleotides matching TRBD1. Germline CDR1 MNHNS, CDR2 SASEGT. This CDR3 has 15 residues. V dropped 6 bases and J dropped 4; count of bases not matched to a gene: 5. The CDR3 protein is CASSAGTGGNQPQHF. The CDR3 DNA follows: TGTGCCAGCAGCGCCGGGACAGGGGGGAATCAGCCCCAGCATTTT.

The chain carries TRBV27 and TRBJ1-5; D unclear. The germline V gene has CDR1 MNHEY and CDR2 SMNVEV (reference sequence). The CDR3 covers 15 residues. V was pared by 0 bases and J by 4 bases, with 10 bases between. The CDR3 sequence is CASSLSLYGNQPQHF. The CDR3 nucleotides are TGTGCCAGCAGTTTATCGTTATACGGTAATCAGCCCCAGCATTTT.

The V call is TRBV7-9, the J call TRBJ2-3; no clear D. CDR3 length equals 15 residues. The ends were cut back, 1 base at V and 6 bases at J, with 14 bases in the middle. The germline V gene has CDR1 SEHNR and CDR2 FQNEAQ (reference sequence). In DNA form, the CDR3 reads TGTGCCAGCAGCTTAGACCTCGACATTGGGGATACGCAGTATTTT. It codes for CASSLDLDIGDTQYF.

This sequence joins TRBV27 and TRBJ2-3, with 7 bases identical to TRBD1. This CDR3 has 13 amino acids. The germline CDR1 and CDR2 sequences are MNHEY and SMNVEV (reference sequence). The V segment lost 5 bases and the J segment 7 bases; nucleotides outside the gene matches: 6. Here the CDR3 DNA reads TGTGCCAGCAGTCCAAGACAGGGACATACGCAGTATTTT. Translated: CASSPRQGHTQYF.

This clone was seen once. The V call is TRBV19, the J call TRBJ1-5; no clear D gene. The CDR3 is 16 amino acids. Trimming took 2 bases from V and 0 from J, leaving 11 bases between them. From germline, CDR1 is LNHDA and CDR2 SQIVND (reference sequence). As DNA, the CDR3 is TGTGCCAGTAGTATAATCTCACAGTATAGCAATCAGCCCCAGCATTTT. Translated: CASSIISQYSNQPQHF.

This chain uses TRBV7-6 with TRBJ1-2; the match to TRBD1 covers 9 bases. The germline V gene has CDR1 SGHVS and CDR2 FNYEAQ. With 1 base clipped from V and 8 bases from J, the junction kept 11 bases outside the gene matches. This CDR3 spans 16 amino acids. CDR3 in DNA: TGTGCCAGCAGCTTAGGGACAGGGGCCGTTCGGGAGGGCTACACCTTC. Translated: CASSLGTGAVREGYTF.

This chain joins TRBV15 and TRBJ2-3; TRBD2 agrees at 12 bases. Germline CDR1 LNHNV, CDR2 YYDKDF (reference sequence). After removal of 1 base from V and 5 bases from J, the junction contained 13 bases not matched to a gene. This CDR3 spans 19 amino acids. The CDR3 sequence is CATSRGGGLAGGLGDTQYF. In nucleotides, the CDR3 is TGTGCCACCAGCAGAGGGGGGGGCCTAGCGGGAGGGCTCGGAGATACGCAGTATTTT.

The chain links TRBV7-2 to TRBJ2-7; 11 bases match TRBD2. Unmatched junction bases numbered 12, after V lost 6 bases and J lost 5 bases. Germline loops: CDR1 SGHTA, CDR2 FQGNSA. CDR3 length equals 16 residues. This CDR3 is CASSHTSGGFGHEQYF. The CDR3 DNA reads TGTGCCAGCAGTCATACTAGCGGGGGTTTTGGGCACGAGCAGTACTTC. Full variable domain (missing parts from reference TRBV7-2 and TRBJ2-7): GAGVSQSPSNKVTEKGKDVELRCDPISGHTALYWYRQSLGQGLEFLIYFQGNSAPDKSGLPSDRFSAERTGGSVSTLTIQRTQQEDSAVYLCASSHTSGGFGHEQYFGPGTRLTVT.

The gene calls are TRBV29-1 and TRBJ1-5, with TRBD1 as a possible D gene (5 bases). This CDR3 region has 12 residues. Germline-derived CDR1 and CDR2 are SQVTM and ANQGSEA. Trimming pared 6 bases from V and 4 bases from J, leaving 10 bases between. As DNA, the CDR3 is TGCAGCGTCGGGGGACTTAATCAGCCCCAGCATTTT. As protein: CSVGGLNQPQHF.

The chain recombines TRBV27 with TRBJ2-1; 7 bases are shared with TRBD1. With V trimmed by 5 bases and J by 2 bases, 9 bases remained unmatched. Germline values: CDR1 MNHEY, CDR2 SMNVEV (reference sequence). This CDR3 has 16 residues. The CDR3 spells CASSTIQGFPYNEQFF. CDR3 DNA: TGTGCCAGCAGTACCATACAGGGGTTCCCCTACAATGAGCAGTTCTTC.

The chain combines TRBV15 with TRBJ2-4; 7 nucleotides agree with TRBD2. The V gene end was trimmed by 5 bases and the J gene end by 8 bases; junction bases not matched to a gene: 15. The CDR3 is made up of 16 amino acids. The germline gives CDR1 LNHNV, CDR2 YYDKDF (reference sequence). CDR3 bases: TGTGCCACCAGCCCGAGACTAGCTCAAAGGTGGGACATTCAGTACTTC. Translation gives CATSPRLAQRWDIQYF.

The CDR3 is CASSQGIVAGSGELFF. For the CDR3, the DNA is TGCGCCAGCAGCCAAGGGATAGTAGCGGGTTCTGGGGAGCTGTTTTTT. The V and J genes are TRBV4-3 and TRBJ2-2; 7 bases are shared with TRBD2. J was trimmed by 8 bases and V by 1 base; bases with no gene match: 10. CDR1 and CDR2 (germline): LGHNA, YSLEER. The CDR3 is 16 residues long.

This chain uses TRBV7-9 with TRBJ2-1, with D unclear. The CDR3 is 12 amino acids. Germline-derived CDR1 and CDR2 are SEHNR and FQNEAQ (reference sequence). Trimming stripped 6 bases from V and 8 bases from J, with 11 bases between. This CDR3 reads CASRLAVDEQFF. As DNA, the CDR3 is TGTGCCAGCAGATTGGCTGTTGATGAGCAGTTCTTC.

This chain joins TRBV5-1 and TRBJ2-1; D is perhaps TRBD1 (6 bases). CDR1 is SGHRS and CDR2 is YFSETQ in the germline V gene. The CDR3 covers 15 residues. Trimming removed 4 bases from V and 5 bases from J, with 16 bases in between. CDR3 sequence: CASSLTGSPHNEQFF. CDR3 DNA sequence: TGCGCCAGCAGCCTTACAGGGTCTCCTCACAATGAGCAGTTCTTC.

The chain joins TRBV6-1 to TRBJ2-3, with D perhaps TRBD2 (5 bases). The germline gives CDR1 MNHNS, CDR2 SASEGT. The CDR3 sequence is 11 residues long. CDR3 protein: CASSATDTQYF. The CDR3 coding sequence is TGTGCGAGTAGCGCCACAGATACGCAGTATTTT.

CDR3 residues: CASNLVGSGINRNEQFF. The DNA of the CDR3 is TGTGCCAGCAACCTAGTGGGTAGCGGGATAAATCGGAATGAGCAGTTCTTC. The rearrangement joins TRBV7-2 to TRBJ2-1, with 8 positions matching TRBD2. CDR1 and CDR2 from the germline V gene are SGHTA and FQGNSA. The CDR3 has 17 amino acids. The trim removed 7 bases at V and 7 bases at J, leaving 18 bases unmatched.